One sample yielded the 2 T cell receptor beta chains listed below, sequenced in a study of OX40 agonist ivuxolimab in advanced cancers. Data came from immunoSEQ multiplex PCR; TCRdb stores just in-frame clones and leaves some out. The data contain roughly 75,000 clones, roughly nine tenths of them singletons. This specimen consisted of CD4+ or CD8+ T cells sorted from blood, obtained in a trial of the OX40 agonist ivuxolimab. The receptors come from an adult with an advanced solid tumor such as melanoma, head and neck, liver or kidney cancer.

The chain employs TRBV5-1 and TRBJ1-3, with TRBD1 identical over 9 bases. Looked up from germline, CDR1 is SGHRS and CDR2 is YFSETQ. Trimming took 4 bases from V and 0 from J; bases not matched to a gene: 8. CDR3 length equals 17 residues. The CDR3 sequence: CASSLTGGLSSGNTIYF. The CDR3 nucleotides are TGCGCCAGCAGCCTTACAGGGGGCCTGAGCTCTGGAAACACCATATATTTT.

The CDR3 coding sequence is TGTGCCAGCAGCCAACCTCGGGCTAGCGGGTTCTTC. It specifies CASSQPRASGFF. This chain links TRBV11-2 with TRBJ2-1; 7 nucleotides line up with TRBD2. V lost 5 bases and J lost 15; bases outside the gene matches: 10. CDR1 is SGHAT and CDR2 is FQNNGV in the germline V gene. CDR3 length: 12 amino acids.